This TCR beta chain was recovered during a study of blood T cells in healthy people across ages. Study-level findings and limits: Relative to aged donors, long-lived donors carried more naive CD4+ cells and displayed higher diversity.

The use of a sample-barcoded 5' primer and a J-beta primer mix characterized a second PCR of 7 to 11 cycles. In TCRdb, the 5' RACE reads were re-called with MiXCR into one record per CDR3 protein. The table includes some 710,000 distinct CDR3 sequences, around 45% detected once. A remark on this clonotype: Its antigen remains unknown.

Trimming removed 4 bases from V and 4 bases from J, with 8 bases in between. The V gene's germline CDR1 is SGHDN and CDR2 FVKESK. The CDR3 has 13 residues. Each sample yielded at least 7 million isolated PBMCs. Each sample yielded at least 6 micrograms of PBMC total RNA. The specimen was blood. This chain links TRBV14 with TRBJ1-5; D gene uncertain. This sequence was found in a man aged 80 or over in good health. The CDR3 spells CASSRAGNQPQHF. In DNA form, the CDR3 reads TGTGCCAGCAGCCGTGCGGGGAATCAGCCCCAGCATTTT.